The present T cell receptor beta chain was sequenced within a study of blood T cell repertoires in COVID-19. Study as a whole: PBMCs, B-cell-depleted T cells, or T cells were the source of the cDNA or gDNA that made up the material.

In the source study's methods: How many nucleated cells were present was estimated from reference gene primer amplification. Measured with immunoSEQ multiplex PCR; TCRdb has only the in-frame clones, and not every one. That table is the source of V, J and clone size, and D and trimming were worked out from the DNA. The sample has around 400,000 clones; around four fifths are singletons. The J segment lost 8 bases and the V segment lost 0 bases, leaving 17 bases of the junction unmatched. The CDR3 is made up of 20 amino acids. The germline gives CDR1 KGHSH, CDR2 LQKENI. This chain joins TRBV18 and TRBJ2-1; 12 bases align to TRBD1. This sequence was found in a woman aged 45-65 years who had recovered from COVID-19. Sequencing used PBMCs or T cells enriched from blood (not recorded which). The CDR3 is CASSPPIRDRGRPGRYEQFF. CDR3 nucleotides: TGTGCCAGCTCACCACCGATCCGGGACAGGGGGCGTCCAGGCCGGTATGAGCAGTTCTTC.